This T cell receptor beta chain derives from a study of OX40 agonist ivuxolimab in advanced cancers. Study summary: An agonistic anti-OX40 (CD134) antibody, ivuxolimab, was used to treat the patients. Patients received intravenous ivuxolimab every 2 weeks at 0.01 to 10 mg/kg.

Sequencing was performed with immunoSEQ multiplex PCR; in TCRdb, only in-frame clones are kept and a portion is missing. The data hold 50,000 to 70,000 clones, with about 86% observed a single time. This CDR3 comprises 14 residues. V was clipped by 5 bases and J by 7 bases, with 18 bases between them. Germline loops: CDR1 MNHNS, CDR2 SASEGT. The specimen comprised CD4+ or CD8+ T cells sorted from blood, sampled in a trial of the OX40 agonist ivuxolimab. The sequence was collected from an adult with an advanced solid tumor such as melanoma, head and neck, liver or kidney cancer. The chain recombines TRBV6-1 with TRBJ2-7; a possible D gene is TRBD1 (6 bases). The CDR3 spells CASSKGQQRGEQYF. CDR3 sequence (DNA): TGTGCCAGCAGTAAGGGGCAACAAAGGGGGGAGCAGTACTTC.